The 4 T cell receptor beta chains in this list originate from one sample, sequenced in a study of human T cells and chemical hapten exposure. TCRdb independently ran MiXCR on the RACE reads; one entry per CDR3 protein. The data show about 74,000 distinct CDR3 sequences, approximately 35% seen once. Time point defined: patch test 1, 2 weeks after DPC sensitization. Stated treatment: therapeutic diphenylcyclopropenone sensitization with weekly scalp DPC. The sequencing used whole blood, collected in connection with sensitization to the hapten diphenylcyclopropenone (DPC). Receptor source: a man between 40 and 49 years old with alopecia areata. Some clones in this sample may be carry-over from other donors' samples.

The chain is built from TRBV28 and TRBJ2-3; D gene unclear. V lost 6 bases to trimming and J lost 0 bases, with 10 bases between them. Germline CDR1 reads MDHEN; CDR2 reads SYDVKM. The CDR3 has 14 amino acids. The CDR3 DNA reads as TGTGCCAGCAGAAACAGTGCTAGCACAGATACGCAGTATTTT. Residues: CASRNSASTDTQYF.

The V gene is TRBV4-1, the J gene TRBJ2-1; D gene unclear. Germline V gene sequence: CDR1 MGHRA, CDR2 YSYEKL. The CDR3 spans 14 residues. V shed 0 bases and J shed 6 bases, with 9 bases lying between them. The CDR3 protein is CASSQESGRNEQFF. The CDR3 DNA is TGCGCCAGCAGCCAAGAATCAGGTCGCAATGAGCAGTTCTTC.

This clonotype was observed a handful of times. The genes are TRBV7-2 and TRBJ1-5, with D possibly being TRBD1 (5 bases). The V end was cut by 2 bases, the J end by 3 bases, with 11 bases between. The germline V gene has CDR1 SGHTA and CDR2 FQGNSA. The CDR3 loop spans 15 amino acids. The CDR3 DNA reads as TGTGCCAGCAGCTTATCAGGGACCCTCAATCAGCCCCAGCATTTT. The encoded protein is CASSLSGTLNQPQHF.

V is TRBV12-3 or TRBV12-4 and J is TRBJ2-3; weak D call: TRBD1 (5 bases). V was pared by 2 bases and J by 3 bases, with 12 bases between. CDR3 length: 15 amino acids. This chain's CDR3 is CASSLLPGRTDTQYF. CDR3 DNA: TGTGCCAGCAGTTTACTCCCAGGGCGGACAGATACGCAGTATTTT.